The sequence of this TCR beta chain was determined in a study of T cell repertoires in cytomegalovirus infection. Study context: Based on public TCR beta signatures, there were indications of CMV infection and of a matching HLA type.

With V trimmed by 1 base and J by 5 bases, 9 bases remained unmatched. Germline loops: CDR1 MGHRA, CDR2 YSYEKL. The CDR3 is 16 amino acids. With regard to this clonotype: Its target is unknown.

Using its own MiXCR run on the reads, TCRdb lists one record per CDR3 protein. The sample holds some 400,000 distinct CDR3 sequences, under 40% seen once. General study points: HLA-C-restricted, CMV-specific TCR beta clonotypes were dominant ex vivo.

The receptor comes from a human donor in good health (CMV status not recorded). Some clones in this sample may be carry-over from other donors' samples. The chain couples TRBV4-1 to TRBJ1-2, with TRBD1 identical over 8 bases. The specimen sequenced was PBMCs. CDR3 in DNA: TGCGCCAGCAGCCAAGTGATGAGACAGGGGACGTATGGCTACACCTTC. Its protein is CASSQVMRQGTYGYTF.